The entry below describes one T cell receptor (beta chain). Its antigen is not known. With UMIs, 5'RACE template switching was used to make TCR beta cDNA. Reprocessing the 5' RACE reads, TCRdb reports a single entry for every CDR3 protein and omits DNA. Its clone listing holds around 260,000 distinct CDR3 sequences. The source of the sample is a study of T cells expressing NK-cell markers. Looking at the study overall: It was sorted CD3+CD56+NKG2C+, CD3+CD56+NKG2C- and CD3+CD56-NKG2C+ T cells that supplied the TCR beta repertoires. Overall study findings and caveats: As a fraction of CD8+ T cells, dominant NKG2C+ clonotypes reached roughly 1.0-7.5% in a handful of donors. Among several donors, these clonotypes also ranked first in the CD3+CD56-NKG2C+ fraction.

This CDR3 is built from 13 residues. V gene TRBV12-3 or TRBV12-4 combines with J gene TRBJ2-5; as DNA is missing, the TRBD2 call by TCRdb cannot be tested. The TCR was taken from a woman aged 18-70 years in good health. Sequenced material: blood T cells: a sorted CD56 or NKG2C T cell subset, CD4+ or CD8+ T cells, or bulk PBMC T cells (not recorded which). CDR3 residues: CASSLERRRAQYF.